A single sample gave rise to the 21 T cell receptor beta chains below, sequenced in a study of patients with pleural tuberculosis. From the reads, TCRdb called clonotypes with MiXCR, one entry per CDR3 protein. This table has around 50,000 distinct CDR3 sequences, 7.3% appearing once. The receptor set was obtained from a human donor with pleural tuberculosis.

This clonotype has just a few counts. V is TRBV27 and J is TRBJ2-5; perhaps TRBD1 as D (8 bases). The CDR3 runs 16 residues. Germline V gene data show CDR1 as MNHEY and CDR2 as SMNVEV (reference sequence). The V and J ends lost 1 base and 4 bases respectively, with 16 bases between them. The CDR3 here is CASSLFGQGGRETQYF. In DNA, the CDR3 is TGTGCCAGCAGTTTATTTGGACAGGGAGGGCGAGAGACCCAGTACTTC.

This clonotype was recorded at least ten times. This rearrangement joins TRBV6-2 or TRBV6-3 to TRBJ2-7; TRBD2 matches at 8 bases. The CDR3 totals 18 residues. Trimming took 0 bases from V and 2 from J; bases not matched to a gene: 12. Per germline, CDR1 MNHEY and CDR2 SVGEGT. The CDR3 sequence: CASSYSTIAGRLTYEQYV. CDR3 bases: TGTGCCAGCAGTTACTCGACCATAGCGGGAAGACTTACCTACGAGCAGTACGTC.

V gene TRBV11-2 combines with J gene TRBJ2-1; TRBD2 agrees at 8 bases. The CDR3 runs 13 residues. Germline loops: CDR1 SGHAT, CDR2 FQNNGV. After removal of 4 bases from V and 8 bases from J, the junction contained 4 bases not matched to a gene. CDR3 protein: CASSSGGEYEQFF. The CDR3 DNA is TGTGCCAGCAGCTCCGGGGGGGAATATGAGCAGTTCTTC.

As to this clonotype: At one of its ends the junction is not consistent with the germline gene, which may arise from a read error. The V call is TRBV6-1, the J call TRBJ1-1; D is unclear. Germline CDR1 is MNHNS and CDR2 is SASEGT. CDR3 length equals 13 residues. CDR3 sequence (DNA): TGTGCCAGCAGTGGGCAGAAGCATACTGAAGCCTCCTTT. Its translation is CASSGQKHTEASF.

This clonotype was picked up many times. The chain uses TRBV12-3 or TRBV12-4 and TRBJ2-1; D not certain. Between the trimmed V and J ends, which lost 3 bases and 2 bases, there was a span of 17 bases. The CDR3 sequence is 17 residues long. This CDR3 reads CASSFRRRLGAYNEQFF. Here the CDR3 DNA reads TGTGCCAGCAGTTTCAGAAGGCGTCTAGGAGCCTACAATGAGCAGTTCTTC.

This clonotype was recorded at least ten times. The chain links TRBV20-1 to TRBJ1-1, with D perhaps TRBD1 (6 bases). There are 13 residues in the CDR3. Trimming stripped 3 bases from V and 7 bases from J, with 15 bases between. Germline V gene data show CDR1 as DFQATT and CDR2 as SNEGSKA (reference sequence). The CDR3 DNA follows: TGCAGTGCTAGCGAGTACAGGGAAAGTGAAGCTTTCTTT. Residues: CSASEYRESEAFF.

The chain carries TRBV2 and TRBJ2-7; possibly TRBD1 for D (6 bases). The length of the CDR3 is 14 residues. V lost 2 bases, J lost 3 bases, and 11 bases lay in between. Germline V gene data show CDR1 as SNHLY and CDR2 as FYNNEI. The CDR3 sequence is CASSENRDNYEQYF. CDR3 in DNA: TGTGCCAGCAGTGAAAACCGGGACAACTACGAGCAGTACTTC.

At least ten counts were recorded for this clonotype. The chain employs TRBV27 and TRBJ2-3, with 7 bases identical to TRBD1. Trimming took 6 bases from V and 4 from J; bases not matched to a gene: 4. CDR1 and CDR2 from the germline V gene are MNHEY and SMNVEV (reference sequence). The CDR3 spans 13 residues. As DNA, the CDR3 is TGTGCCAGCAGCCCTCAGGGGGCAGATACGCAGTATTTT. It codes for CASSPQGADTQYF.

At least ten counts were recorded for this clonotype. The rearrangement uses TRBV28 and TRBJ1-5; possibly TRBD1 for D (6 bases). Per the germline V gene, CDR1 is MDHEN and CDR2 is SYDVKM. Trimming left V 7 bases short and J 6 bases short, with 13 bases between. This CDR3 spans 13 amino acids. CDR3 DNA sequence: TGTGCCAGCACAACAGGGTCGGGTCAGCCCCAGCATTTT. Amino acids: CASTTGSGQPQHF.

In this sample, this clonotype turned up many times. The chain joins TRBV7-3 to TRBJ2-3; 7 nucleotides align to TRBD1. The CDR3 has 14 residues. V was pared by 0 bases and J by 5 bases, with 2 bases of the junction left unmatched. Germline CDR1 and CDR2: SGHTA and FQGTGA. The CDR3 is CASSLTGGEDTQYF. DNA of the CDR3: TGTGCCAGCAGCTTAACAGGGGGCGAAGATACGCAGTATTTT.

By share of the sample, this clonotype is medium-sized (0.01 to 0.1%). The chain's CDR3 is CASSSWTGFDSPLHF. The CDR3 DNA follows: TGTGCCAGCAGTAGCTGGACAGGGTTTGATTCACCCCTCCACTTT. The chain combines TRBV12-3 or TRBV12-4 with TRBJ1-6; TRBD1 agrees at 8 bases. The CDR3 totals 15 residues. Trimming cost V 5 bases and J 8 bases; bases outside gene matches: 8.

This clonotype was seen at least ten times. V usage is TRBV29-1 and J usage is TRBJ1-1, with a weak D call TRBD1 (5 bases). This CDR3 contains 11 residues. V lost 4 bases and J 4 bases, leaving 7 bases between the germline ends. Looked up from germline, CDR1 is SQVTM and CDR2 is ANQGSEA. This CDR3 reads CSVVGGTEAFF. The CDR3 DNA follows: TGCAGCGTTGTGGGGGGCACTGAAGCTTTCTTT.

Many counts were recorded for this clonotype. The chain is built from TRBV11-2 and TRBJ1-3, with unresolved D. Trimming stripped 5 bases from V and 7 bases from J, with 9 bases between. Per germline, CDR1 SGHAT and CDR2 FQNNGV. The CDR3 consists of 12 residues. CDR3 nucleotides: TGTGCCAGCAGCCCCAACCTGAACACCATATATTTT. Translation: CASSPNLNTIYF.

The chain has TRBV11-1 and TRBJ1-6; 10 nucleotides line up with TRBD1. There are 16 residues in the CDR3. Germline-derived CDR1 and CDR2 are SGHAT and FQDESV (reference sequence). V trimming: 3 bases; J trimming: 9 bases; junction bases outside the gene matches: 8. The CDR3 region is CASSFPGQGESSPLHF. The CDR3, as DNA: TGTGCCAGCAGCTTTCCCGGACAGGGGGAAAGTTCACCCCTCCACTTT.

This clonotype was seen ten or more times. V gene TRBV4-1 combines with J gene TRBJ1-2; D perhaps matches TRBD1 (5 bases). The CDR3 has 15 amino acids. Trimming shortened V by 1 base and J by 2 bases, and 11 bases separated the two germline ends. Per the germline V gene, CDR1 is MGHRA and CDR2 is YSYEKL. As DNA, the CDR3 is TGCGCCAGCAGCCAAGGTTCGGGGGGGAACTATGGCTACACCTTC. This sequence encodes CASSQGSGGNYGYTF.

This sequence joins TRBV30 and TRBJ1-2, with D maybe TRBD1 (6 bases). The CDR3 has 12 residues. Trimming removed 3 bases from V and 4 bases from J, with 9 bases in between. Per germline, CDR1 GTSNPN and CDR2 SVGIG (reference sequence). The CDR3 sequence is CAWRQGLYGYTF. The CDR3 DNA follows: TGTGCCTGGAGACAGGGTCTCTATGGCTACACCTTC.

This clonotype was picked up a small number of times. The rearrangement links TRBV13 to TRBJ2-7, with D maybe TRBD1 (6 bases). This CDR3 comprises 14 residues. Germline CDR1 PRHDT, CDR2 FYEKMQ (reference sequence). Trimming took off 2 bases at V and 4 bases at J, with 12 bases between the two ends. CDR3 in amino acids: CASSLQLRGYEQYF. DNA of the CDR3: TGTGCCAGCAGCTTACAGTTAAGGGGGTACGAGCAGTACTTC.

This clonotype has at least ten counts. V usage is TRBV6-2 or TRBV6-3 and J usage is TRBJ1-5; D may be TRBD1 (5 bases). The CDR3 has 12 residues. Germline assignment: CDR1 MNHEY and CDR2 SVGEGT. V dropped 2 bases and J dropped 11 bases, with 10 bases sitting between them. CDR3 in amino acids: CASSYAGGAQHF. The CDR3 DNA sequence: TGTGCCAGCAGTTACGCGGGGGGAGCCCAGCATTTT.

Remarks on this clonotype: One junction end disagrees with the germline gene, perhaps due to a read error. The chain uses TRBV10-3 and TRBJ1-2; D remains unclear. Germline CDR1 is ENHRY and CDR2 is SYGVKD. There are 13 residues in the CDR3. The CDR3 region has the DNA TGTGCCACCAGTGCGGACGGGGACTATGGCTACACCTTC. It is translated as CATSADGDYGYTF.

A few counts support this clonotype. The J gene is TRBJ1-2, the V gene TRBV11-1; 11 bases are a match to TRBD1. V lost 4 bases and J lost 6; bases outside the gene matches: 4. Germline CDR1 reads SGHAT; CDR2 reads FQDESV (reference sequence). This CDR3 has 14 amino acids. CDR3 loop: CASSSGTGGDGYTF. In nucleotides, the CDR3 is TGTGCCAGCAGCTCGGGGACAGGGGGGGATGGCTACACCTTC.

The V call is TRBV28, the J call TRBJ1-1; no clear D gene. The CDR3 contains 14 residues. Germline values: CDR1 MDHEN, CDR2 SYDVKM. The V gene lost 6 bases and the J gene lost 0 bases, with 11 bases spanning the gap. The CDR3 protein is CASRESPLNTEAFF. The DNA for the CDR3 is TGTGCCAGCAGAGAGAGTCCGTTGAACACTGAAGCTTTCTTT.